This is a list of T cell receptor beta chains from one sample in a study of shared clonotypes between healthy human individuals. Sequenced by immunoSEQ multiplex PCR; TCRdb stores in-frame clones only, minus some. The sample has around 2,000,000 clones; about 95% are singletons. Sequenced: naive CD8+ T cells sorted from blood. All receptors derive from a man between 18 and 35 years old in good health. The CDR3 runs from the conserved cysteine through the conserved F or W. A D gene is named only where the DNA matches it firmly.

TGTGCCAGCAGCCGTCCCGGGACAGGGGGCCGAACCGGGGAGCTGTTTTTT	CASSRPGTGGRTGELFF	TRBV5-6	TRBJ2-2	TRBD1	17
TGTGCCAGCAGTGAAGGAGGGGGTCCAATCACCGGGGAGCTGTTTTTT	CASSEGGGPITGELFF	TRBV6-1	TRBJ2-2	NA	16
TGTGCCAGCAGTTTGGTCGCGAACACCGGGGAGCTGTTTTTT	CASSLVANTGELFF	TRBV28	TRBJ2-2	NA	14
TGTGCCAGCAGTTTCCCAGGGGGCTCCTACGAGCAGTACTTC	CASSFPGGSYEQYF	TRBV28	TRBJ2-7	TRBD1	14
TGTGCCATCAGTGGCACCGGGACTAGCGGGAGAGAAGGGACCGGGGAGCTGTTTTTT	CAISGTGTSGREGTGELFF	TRBV10-3	TRBJ2-2	TRBD2	19
TGTGCCAGCAGCTTGGCCGGGGATACGCAGTATTTT	CASSLAGDTQYF	TRBV5-4	TRBJ2-3	NA	12
TGTGCCAGCAGTTCCCAGGGGTCCTATGGCTACACCTTC	CASSSQGSYGYTF	TRBV7-6	TRBJ1-2	NA	13
TGTGCCAGCAGTGAGGCGCGGGCAGTCTCCTACGAGCAGTACTTC	CASSEARAVSYEQYF	TRBV2	TRBJ2-7	NA	15
TGTGCCAGCAGTTTAGGCAGGGAGTTGGGCTACACCTTC	CASSLGRELGYTF	TRBV28	TRBJ1-2	NA	13
TGTGCCAGCAGGGACGGGGGGGGCCTGGAGACCCAGTACTTC	CASRDGGGLETQYF	TRBV27	TRBJ2-5	TRBD2	14
TGTGCCAGCAGTTCGTTTAGCGGGGGAGGCACAGATACGCAGTATTTT	CASSSFSGGGTDTQYF	TRBV27	TRBJ2-3	TRBD2	16
TGTGCCAGCAGCGAGCGGGACGGCTACAATTCACCCCTCCACTTT	CASSERDGYNSPLHF	TRBV9	TRBJ1-6	NA	15
TGCGCCAGCAGCCAAGATCCGGACCTCTACTATGGCTACACCTTC	CASSQDPDLYYGYTF	TRBV4-1	TRBJ1-2	NA	15
TGTGCCACCCTGCCCGTGGATACGCAGTATTTT	CATLPVDTQYF	TRBV2	TRBJ2-3	NA	11
TGTGCCAGCAGCCCCCGAGACAGGGTCCACGAGCAGTACTTC	CASSPRDRVHEQYF	TRBV11-2	TRBJ2-7	TRBD1	14
TGCAGCGTTGAAGATAATGCAGGTGAAAACTATGGCTACACCTTC	CSVEDNAGENYGYTF	TRBV29-1	TRBJ1-2	NA	15
TGTGCCAGCAGCTTGAAGGATCTAAGCTCCTACGAGCAGTACTTC	CASSLKDLSSYEQYF	TRBV5-6	TRBJ2-7	NA	15
TGCAGCCTTCGGACAGATTGTAACTATGGCTACACCTTC	CSLRTDCNYGYTF	TRBV29-1	TRBJ1-2	NA	13